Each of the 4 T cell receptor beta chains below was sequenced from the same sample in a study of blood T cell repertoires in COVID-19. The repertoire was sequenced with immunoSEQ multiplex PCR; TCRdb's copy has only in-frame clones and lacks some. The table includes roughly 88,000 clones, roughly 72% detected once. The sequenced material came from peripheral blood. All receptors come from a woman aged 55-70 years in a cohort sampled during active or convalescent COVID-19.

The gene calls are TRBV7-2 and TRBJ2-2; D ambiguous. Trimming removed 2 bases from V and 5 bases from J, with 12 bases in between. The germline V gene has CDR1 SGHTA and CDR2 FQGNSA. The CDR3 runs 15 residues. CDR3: CASSLLPYLTGELFF. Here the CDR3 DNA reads TGTGCCAGCAGCTTACTACCATATTTGACCGGGGAGCTGTTTTTT.

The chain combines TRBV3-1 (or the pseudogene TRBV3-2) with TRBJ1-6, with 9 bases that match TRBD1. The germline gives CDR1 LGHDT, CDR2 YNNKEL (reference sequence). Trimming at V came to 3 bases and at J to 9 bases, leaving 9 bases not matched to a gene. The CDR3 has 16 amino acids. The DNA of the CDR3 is TGTGCCAGCAGCCATTTTGGGGGACAGGGCGGTTCACCCCTCCACTTT. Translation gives CASSHFGGQGGSPLHF.

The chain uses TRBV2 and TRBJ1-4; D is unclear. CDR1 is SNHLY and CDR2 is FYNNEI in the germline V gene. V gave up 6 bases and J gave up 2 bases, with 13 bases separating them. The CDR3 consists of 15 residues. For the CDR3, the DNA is TGTGCCAGCAGGGGGTCCGGGATGACTAATGAAAAACTGTTTTTT. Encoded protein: CASRGSGMTNEKLFF.

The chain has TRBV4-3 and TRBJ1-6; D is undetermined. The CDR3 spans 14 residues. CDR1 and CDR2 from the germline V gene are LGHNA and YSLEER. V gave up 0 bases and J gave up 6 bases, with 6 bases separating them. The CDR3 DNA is TGCGCCAGCAGCCAAGATTACTCTAATTCACCCCTCCACTTT. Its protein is CASSQDYSNSPLHF.